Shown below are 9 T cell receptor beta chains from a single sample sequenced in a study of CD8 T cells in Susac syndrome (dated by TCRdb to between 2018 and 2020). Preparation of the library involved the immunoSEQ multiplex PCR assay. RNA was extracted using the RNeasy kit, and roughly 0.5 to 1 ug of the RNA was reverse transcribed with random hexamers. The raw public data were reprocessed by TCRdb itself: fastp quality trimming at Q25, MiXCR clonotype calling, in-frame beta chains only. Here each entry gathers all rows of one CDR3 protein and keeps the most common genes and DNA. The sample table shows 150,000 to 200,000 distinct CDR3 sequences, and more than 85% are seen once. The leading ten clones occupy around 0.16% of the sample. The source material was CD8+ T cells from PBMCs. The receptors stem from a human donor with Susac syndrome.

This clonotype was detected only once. The CDR3 DNA reads TGTGCGGGCGGTACTAGCACAGATACGCAGTATTTT. It codes for CAGGTSTDTQYF. The chain recombines TRBV30 with TRBJ2-3; D gene ambiguous. Germline V gene sequence: CDR1 GTSNPN, CDR2 SVGIG (reference sequence). The CDR3 has 12 amino acids.

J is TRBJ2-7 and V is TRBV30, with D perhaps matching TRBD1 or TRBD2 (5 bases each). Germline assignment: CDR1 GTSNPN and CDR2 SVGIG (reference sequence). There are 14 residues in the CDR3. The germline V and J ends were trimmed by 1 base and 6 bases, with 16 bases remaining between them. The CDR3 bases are TGTGCCTGGAGTGAACCCGGGACCGCCGGCGAGCAGTACTTC. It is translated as CAWSEPGTAGEQYF. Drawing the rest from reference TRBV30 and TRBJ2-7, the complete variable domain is SQTIHQWPATLVQPVGSPLSLECTVEGTSNPNLYWYRQAAGRGLQLLFYSVGIGQISSEVPQNLSASRPQDRQFILSSKKLLLSDSGFYLCAWSEPGTAGEQYFGPGTRLTVT.

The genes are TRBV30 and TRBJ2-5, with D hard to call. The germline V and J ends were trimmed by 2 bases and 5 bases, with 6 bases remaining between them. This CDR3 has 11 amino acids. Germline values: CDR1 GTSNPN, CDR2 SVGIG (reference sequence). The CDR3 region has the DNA TGTGCCTGGAGTCCCGCTGAGACCCAGTACTTC. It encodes CAWSPAETQYF.

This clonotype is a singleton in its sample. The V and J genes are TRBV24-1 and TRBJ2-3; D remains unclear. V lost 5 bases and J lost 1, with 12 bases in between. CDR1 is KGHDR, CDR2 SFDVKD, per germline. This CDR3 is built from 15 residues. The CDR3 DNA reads TGTGCCACCAGTGTGCACAGACGAGGCACAGATACGCAGTATTTT. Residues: CATSVHRRGTDTQYF.

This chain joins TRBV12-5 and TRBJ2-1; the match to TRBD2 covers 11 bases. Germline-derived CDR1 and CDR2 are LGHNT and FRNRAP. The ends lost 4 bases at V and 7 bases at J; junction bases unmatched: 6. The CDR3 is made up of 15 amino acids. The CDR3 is CASGSQRTSGNEQFF. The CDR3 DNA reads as TGTGCTAGTGGTTCCCAGCGGACTAGCGGGAATGAGCAGTTCTTC.

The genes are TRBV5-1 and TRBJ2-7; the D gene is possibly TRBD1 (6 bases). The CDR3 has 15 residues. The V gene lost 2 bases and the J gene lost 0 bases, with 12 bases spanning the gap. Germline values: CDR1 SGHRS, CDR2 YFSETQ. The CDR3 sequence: CASSFRQDLSYEQYF. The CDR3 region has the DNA TGCGCCAGCAGCTTTCGACAGGACCTCTCCTACGAGCAGTACTTC.

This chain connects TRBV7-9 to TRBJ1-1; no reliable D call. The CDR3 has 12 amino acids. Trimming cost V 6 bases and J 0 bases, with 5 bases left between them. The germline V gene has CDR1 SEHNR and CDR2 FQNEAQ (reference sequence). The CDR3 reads CASRNMNTEAFF. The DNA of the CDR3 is TGTGCCAGCAGAAACATGAACACTGAAGCTTTCTTT.

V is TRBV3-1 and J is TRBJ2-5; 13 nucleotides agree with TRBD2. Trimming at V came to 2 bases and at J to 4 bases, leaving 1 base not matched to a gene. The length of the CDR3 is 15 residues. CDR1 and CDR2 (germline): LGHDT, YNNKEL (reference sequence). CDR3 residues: CASSQRTSGRETQYF. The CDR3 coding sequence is TGTGCCAGCAGCCAACGGACTAGCGGGAGAGAGACCCAGTACTTC.

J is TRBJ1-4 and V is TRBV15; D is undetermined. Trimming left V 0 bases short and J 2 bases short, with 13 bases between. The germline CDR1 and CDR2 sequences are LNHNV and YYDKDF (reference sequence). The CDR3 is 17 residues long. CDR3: CATSRDRHPSTNEKLFF. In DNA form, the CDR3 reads TGTGCCACCAGCAGAGATAGGCACCCCTCGACTAATGAAAAACTGTTTTTT.